This entry features one T cell receptor beta chain sequence. The CDR3 covers 15 residues. Trimming cost V 3 bases and J 5 bases; bases outside gene matches: 4. Germline V gene sequence: CDR1 SNHLY, CDR2 FYNNEI. Profiling relied on immunoSEQ multiplex PCR, and the TCRdb table lists in-frame clones only, not all of them. The sample has some 180,000 clones; 70% to 90% are singletons. These data belong to a study of blood T cell repertoires in COVID-19. The sequencing sample was made of peripheral blood. The V call is TRBV2, the J call TRBJ1-6, with TRBD1 matching over 7 bases. The clonotype originates from a man aged 55-75 years with active or convalescent COVID-19. In nucleotides, the CDR3 is TGTGCCAGCAGTGATAGGGACAGCAATAATTCACCCCTCCACTTT. Its protein product is CASSDRDSNNSPLHF.